This T cell receptor (beta chain) was obtained from a study of cytomegalovirus exposure and HLA in healthy donors. These donors counted as nominally healthy when sampled, but unrecorded immune exposures were likely. Study-wide findings and caveats: Serostatus for CMV was the only available immune exposure information. Later analysis demonstrated an association between a missense DCLRE1C variant and TCR beta V- and J-gene trimming. Overall, approximately 150 TCR beta chains were annotated as cytomegalovirus-associated.

This clone appeared once. Its matching antigen is unknown. Primers included in the PCR were 60 Vbeta and 13 Jbeta primers. The table came from immunoSEQ multiplex PCR; TCRdb's copy has only in-frame clones and leaves some out. The sample yields under 200,000 clones, about 62% seen once. The source is a man in his forties in good health and CMV-seronegative. The specimen was PBMCs.

This CDR3 reads CASSQEYGGGTKQYF. CDR3 nucleotide sequence: TGCGCCAGCAGCCAAGAGTATGGGGGAGGTACGAAGCAGTACTTC. The chain recombines TRBV4-1 with TRBJ2-7; the D gene is possibly TRBD2 (6 bases). The CDR3 is 15 amino acids. Trimming removed 0 bases at V and 8 bases at J, with 17 bases between. The germline V gene has CDR1 MGHRA and CDR2 YSYEKL.